This TCR beta chain came from a study of blood T cell repertoires in COVID-19. In the study overall: Specimens from acute and convalescent COVID-19 originated in the United States, Italy and Spain. Nucleic acid was either cDNA or gDNA, and it came from T cells, B-cell-depleted T cells, or PBMCs.

The germline CDR1 and CDR2 sequences are LGHDT and YNNKEL (reference sequence). V trimming: 1 base; J trimming: 3 bases; junction bases outside the gene matches: 3. CDR3 length equals 15 residues. During active infection, Seattle patients enrolled and were then monitored through disease. This table comes from immunoSEQ multiplex PCR, and its TCRdb copy is limited to in-frame clones, with some not included. The sample carries around 200,000 clones, approximately 80% recorded once. Source material: peripheral blood. The receptor's source is a middle-aged woman with COVID-19, enrolled during active disease. V gene TRBV3-1 (or the pseudogene TRBV3-2) combines with J gene TRBJ1-3; 7 bases align to TRBD1. CDR3 coding DNA: TGTGCCAGCAGCCAAGGCACAGGGGTTGGAAACACCATATATTTT. This codes for CASSQGTGVGNTIYF.